The 27 T cell receptor beta chains below come from one sample, sequenced in a study of early T cells in non-severe SARS-CoV-2 infection. MiXCR was run by TCRdb on the 5' RACE reads, yielding one entry per CDR3 protein. This table holds tens of thousands of distinct CDR3 sequences, approximately 12% found once. Sequenced here: whole blood, sampled at baseline. Every receptor here comes from an adult who was a healthcare worker with PCR-confirmed SARS-CoV-2 infection or an uninfected control (not recorded which). The donor label of this sample is uncertain.

In its sample, this clonotype was seen a few times. The chain employs TRBV5-1 and TRBJ1-1, with 7 positions matching TRBD1. J lost 0 bases, V lost 3 bases, and 5 bases had no gene match. The CDR3 runs to 15 residues. In germline, CDR1 is SGHRS, CDR2 YFSETQ. The CDR3 DNA is TGCGCCAGCAGCTCCGGACAGGCCGTGAACACTGAAGCTTTCTTT. It specifies CASSSGQAVNTEAFF.

The genes are TRBV6-5 and TRBJ2-6; D is ambiguous. The germline V and J ends were trimmed by 7 bases and 0 bases, with 13 bases remaining between them. In germline, CDR1 is MNHEY, CDR2 SVGAGI. The CDR3 totals 16 residues. The CDR3 reads CASTPVANSGANVLTF. CDR3 sequence (DNA): TGTGCCAGCACCCCGGTGGCTAACTCTGGGGCCAACGTCCTGACTTTC.

The rearrangement uses TRBV6-5 and TRBJ1-5; 7 bases align to TRBD1. The CDR3 extends over 14 amino acids. V was pared by 7 bases and J by 7 bases, with 10 bases of the junction left unmatched. Germline V gene lookup returns CDR1 MNHEY and CDR2 SVGAGI. The DNA of the CDR3 is TGTGCCAGCACCGTGAGACAGGGACAGCAGCCCCAGCATTTT. This sequence encodes CASTVRQGQQPQHF.

This clonotype occurred many times. This sequence joins TRBV18 and TRBJ1-1; no firm D call. Germline CDR1 KGHSH, CDR2 LQKENI. The CDR3 runs 14 residues. Trimming removed 4 bases from V and 1 base from J, with 10 bases in between. CDR3 coding DNA: TGTGCCAGCTCACGGCTAGCTACGAACACTGAAGCTTTCTTT. Protein: CASSRLATNTEAFF.

This clonotype appeared many times. V is TRBV7-2 and J is TRBJ2-5, with 8 bases aligning to TRBD2. The CDR3 runs to 16 residues. Trimming took 5 bases from V and 3 from J; bases not matched to a gene: 11. Germline CDR1 and CDR2: SGHTA and FQGNSA. CDR3 sequence (DNA): TGTGCCAGCAGCCCGCGGGGCGGGGGGCCGGAAGAGACCCAGTACTTC. It specifies CASSPRGGGPEETQYF. The full variable domain, with the rest looked up from reference TRBV7-2 and TRBJ2-5, is GAGVSQSPSNKVTEKGKDVELRCDPISGHTALYWYRQSLGQGLEFLIYFQGNSAPDKSGLPSDRFSAERTGGSVSTLTIQRTQQEDSAVYLCASSPRGGGPEETQYFGPGTRLLVL.

This clonotype was recorded a few times. The chain couples TRBV12-3 or TRBV12-4 to TRBJ1-4; 7 nucleotides align to TRBD1. The junction had 9 bases not matched to a gene; V was cut back by 6 bases and J by 8 bases. CDR3 length equals 14 residues. CDR3 region: CASRTGEKGEKLFF. The DNA of the CDR3 is TGTGCCAGCAGAACAGGGGAAAAGGGCGAAAAACTGTTTTTT.

This clonotype was seen many times. In DNA form, the CDR3 reads TGCAGTGCTAGACAGCCCAGGGGTAATTCACCCCTCCACTTT. It translates to CSARQPRGNSPLHF. The J gene is TRBJ1-6, the V gene TRBV20-1, with D tentatively TRBD1 (6 bases). This CDR3 has 14 residues. In germline, CDR1 is DFQATT, CDR2 SNEGSKA (reference sequence). Deletions cut 2 bases from V and 6 bases from J, with 11 bases between.

This clonotype turned up a few times. The J gene is TRBJ2-4, the V gene TRBV7-9, with no clear D. Trimming pared 1 base from V and 1 base from J, leaving 11 bases between. CDR3 length: 16 residues. CDR1 and CDR2 (germline): SEHNR, FQNEAQ (reference sequence). CDR3: CASSLVAGVAKNIQYF. CDR3 DNA: TGTGCCAGCAGCTTAGTGGCTGGCGTGGCCAAAAACATTCAGTACTTC.

This clonotype was observed at least ten times. The genes are TRBV20-1 and TRBJ2-3; D remains ambiguous. Germline V CDR1 and CDR2: DFQATT, SNEGSKA (reference sequence). The CDR3 has 15 residues. The V end lost 1 base, the J end lost 3 bases, and 14 bases lay between the germline ends. The DNA for the CDR3 is TGCAGTGCTAGAGGGAATTTCCCCGGAACAGATACGCAGTATTTT. This sequence encodes CSARGNFPGTDTQYF.

This clonotype was found a few times. J is TRBJ2-2 and V is TRBV4-1; the match to TRBD2 covers 13 bases. This CDR3 has 22 amino acids. Trimming cost V 3 bases and J 4 bases; bases outside gene matches: 20. Germline CDR1 MGHRA, CDR2 YSYEKL. CDR3 in amino acids: CASSHLLRTSGSYLIFTGELFF. The CDR3 DNA reads TGCGCCAGCAGCCACCTCCTCCGGACTAGCGGGAGCTATTTAATTTTCACCGGGGAGCTGTTTTTT.

The sample holds many counts of this clonotype. The rearrangement joins TRBV2 to TRBJ2-3, with D uncertain. Germline V gene lookup returns CDR1 SNHLY and CDR2 FYNNEI. The CDR3 loop spans 15 amino acids. Trimming took 0 bases from V and 0 from J, leaving 7 bases between them. In DNA form, the CDR3 reads TGTGCCAGCAGTGAAGCGCTTCTTAGCACAGATACGCAGTATTTT. Translated: CASSEALLSTDTQYF.

This clonotype was observed a handful of times. The chain combines TRBV14 with TRBJ1-4; TRBD1 matches 7 bases. The CDR3 contains 13 residues. Germline CDR1 and CDR2: SGHDN and FVKESK. The V and J ends lost 4 bases and 7 bases, in that order; junction bases with no gene match: 3. The CDR3 DNA is TGTGCCAGCAGCCCAGGGACAGTTGAAAAACTGTTTTTT. The encoded protein is CASSPGTVEKLFF. The variable domain in full, completed from reference TRBV14 and TRBJ1-4, reads EAGVTQFPSHSVIEKGQTVTLRCDPISGHDNLYWYRRVMGKEIKFLLHFVKESKQDESGMPNNRFLAERTGGTYSTLKVQPAELEDSGVYFCASSPGTVEKLFFGSGTQLSVL.

This chain links TRBV7-6 with TRBJ2-2; no firm D call. The CDR3 is made up of 14 amino acids. Trimming took 1 base from V and 3 from J, leaving 6 bases between them. In germline, CDR1 is SGHVS, CDR2 FNYEAQ. Here the CDR3 DNA reads TGTGCCAGCAGCTTAGGAGCAGACACCGGGGAGCTGTTTTTT. Amino acids: CASSLGADTGELFF.

This clonotype was seen a handful of times. The V and J genes are TRBV6-1 and TRBJ1-2; D is possibly TRBD1 (5 bases). Germline lookup yields CDR1 MNHNS and CDR2 SASEGT. There are 15 residues in the CDR3. V gave up 0 bases and J gave up 4 bases, with 12 bases separating them. In nucleotides, the CDR3 is TGTGCCAGCAGTGAAGCTCAGGGAAGGGTCTATGGCTACACCTTC. Amino acids: CASSEAQGRVYGYTF.

The chain recombines TRBV19 with TRBJ2-5; perhaps TRBD1 as D (5 bases). CDR1 and CDR2 (germline): LNHDA, SQIVND (reference sequence). The CDR3 covers 13 residues. The ends were cut back, 5 bases at V and 0 bases at J, with 7 bases in the middle. CDR3 bases: TGTGCCAGTAGTTGGGGCAACCAAGAGACCCAGTACTTC. Translating it yields CASSWGNQETQYF.

Concerning this clonotype: This could be a read error, since a much larger clone is one nucleotide away. The chain is built from TRBV18 and TRBJ2-7, with 7 bases matching TRBD2. The CDR3 is 17 residues long. After removal of 1 base from V and 0 bases from J, the junction contained 9 bases not matched to a gene. The V gene's germline CDR1 is KGHSH and CDR2 LQKENI. Written as DNA, the CDR3 is TGTGCCAGCTCACCACTGACGGGAGGAATTGCCTCCTACGAGCAGTACTTC. It codes for CASSPLTGGIASYEQYF.

The chain employs TRBV9 and TRBJ2-5; TRBD2 might be the D (6 bases). The V end lost 0 bases, the J end lost 3 bases, and 9 bases lay between the germline ends. This CDR3 is 14 amino acids long. CDR1 is SGDLS and CDR2 is YYNGEE in the germline V gene. CDR3 sequence reads: CASSVAGAKETQYF. CDR3 nucleotide sequence: TGTGCCAGCAGCGTAGCGGGAGCTAAAGAGACCCAGTACTTC.

This clonotype was seen repeatedly, ten times or more. The chain couples TRBV5-1 to TRBJ2-1; TRBD2 agrees at 9 bases. Germline V gene data show CDR1 as SGHRS and CDR2 as YFSETQ. Trimming at V came to 0 bases and at J to 14 bases, leaving 9 bases not matched to a gene. CDR3 length equals 14 residues. The CDR3 here is CASSLESSGDREFF. CDR3 sequence (DNA): TGCGCCAGCAGCTTGGAATCTAGCGGGGACCGTGAGTTCTTC.

The chain joins TRBV5-1 to TRBJ2-7; the D gene could be TRBD1 or TRBD2 (6 bases each). Germline CDR1 reads SGHRS; CDR2 reads YFSETQ. V lost 3 bases to trimming and J lost 2 bases, with 15 bases between them. The CDR3 has 15 amino acids. This CDR3 reads CASSSAAGEAYEQYF. For the CDR3, the DNA is TGCGCCAGCAGCTCCGCTGCAGGGGAGGCCTACGAGCAGTACTTC.

The chain has TRBV5-1 and TRBJ1-5, with D maybe TRBD1 (6 bases). Deletions cut 0 bases from V and 1 base from J, with 8 bases between. The CDR3 spans 15 residues. CDR1 and CDR2 (germline): SGHRS, YFSETQ. The CDR3 region is CASSLAGVSNQPQHF. CDR3 nucleotides: TGCGCCAGCAGCTTGGCAGGGGTAAGCAATCAGCCCCAGCATTTT.

This clonotype was seen only a few times. This chain connects TRBV11-2 to TRBJ1-1; no clear D. Trimming removed 5 bases from V and 8 bases from J, with 12 bases in between. The CDR3 length is 12 residues. Per germline, CDR1 SGHAT and CDR2 FQNNGV. The CDR3 region is CASSGVGVEAFF. In DNA, the CDR3 is TGTGCCAGCAGCGGGGTTGGGGTGGAAGCTTTCTTT. Full variable domain (remainder filled in from reference TRBV11-2 and TRBJ1-1): EAGVAQSPRYKIIEKRQSVAFWCNPISGHATLYWYQQILGQGPKLLIQFQNNGVVDDSQLPKDRFSAERLKGVDSTLKIQPAKLEDSAVYLCASSGVGVEAFFGQGTRLTVV.

The chain employs TRBV5-6 and TRBJ2-1; D remains ambiguous. The CDR3 has 16 amino acids. Germline V CDR1 and CDR2: SGHDT, YYEEEE. Deletions cut 3 bases from V and 0 bases from J, with 13 bases between. The CDR3 is CASSSTVISSYNEQFF. CDR3 nucleotide sequence: TGTGCCAGCAGCTCTACCGTAATCAGCTCCTACAATGAGCAGTTCTTC.

This clonotype was picked up a small number of times. The chain is built from TRBV7-6 and TRBJ2-2; 12 bases are shared with TRBD2. J was trimmed by 6 bases and V by 4 bases; bases with no gene match: 6. Per germline, CDR1 SGHVS and CDR2 FNYEAQ. The CDR3 contains 16 residues. The CDR3 DNA reads TGTGCCAGCAGCTCACTAGCGGGAGGATTTGCCGGGGAGCTGTTTTTT. Translated, it gives CASSSLAGGFAGELFF.

Ten or more counts support this clonotype. This chain connects TRBV29-1 to TRBJ2-1; no clear D. The V end was cut by 2 bases, the J end by 7 bases, with 12 bases between. The CDR3 length is 13 residues. In germline, CDR1 is SQVTM, CDR2 ANQGSEA. CDR3 protein: CSVESIYDNEQFF. In nucleotides, the CDR3 is TGCAGCGTTGAATCTATTTATGATAATGAGCAGTTCTTC.

This clonotype has only a few counts. The chain has TRBV4-1 and TRBJ2-3; 9 bases are shared with TRBD2. Germline loops: CDR1 MGHRA, CDR2 YSYEKL. This CDR3 is 15 amino acids long. V shed 4 bases and J 0 bases; nucleotides not matched to a gene: 2. CDR3 coding DNA: TGCGCCAGCAGCCGTCTAGCGGGGAGCACAGATACGCAGTATTTT. Protein product: CASSRLAGSTDTQYF.

In its sample, this clonotype was seen a few times. The chain has TRBV7-9 and TRBJ2-5; D gene ambiguous. This CDR3 contains 13 residues. Deletions cut 1 base from V and 7 bases from J, with 10 bases between. In germline, CDR1 is SEHNR, CDR2 FQNEAQ (reference sequence). The CDR3: CASSLDDWGTQYF. CDR3 coding DNA: TGTGCCAGCAGCTTAGATGACTGGGGGACCCAGTACTTC.

This clonotype was recorded many times. The V gene is TRBV5-1, the J gene TRBJ2-5, with TRBD2 identical over 7 bases. The CDR3 sequence is 16 residues long. Germline lookup yields CDR1 SGHRS and CDR2 YFSETQ. V trimming: 8 bases; J trimming: 3 bases; junction bases outside the gene matches: 16. CDR3 nucleotide sequence: TGCGCCAGTACGGTGTCGGCGGGAGAAGGGAAAGAGACCCAGTACTTC. It codes for CASTVSAGEGKETQYF.